What follows is one T cell receptor (beta chain) and its context. Its antigen is not identified. The V end lost 1 base, the J end lost 6 bases, and 10 bases lay between the germline ends. Germline V gives CDR1 MGHRA, CDR2 YSYEKL. The CDR3 length is 14 residues. The repertoire was sequenced with immunoSEQ multiplex PCR; TCRdb's copy has only in-frame clones and lacks some. The table has roughly 70,000 clones, approximately 87% seen once. This record belongs to a study of pediatric ulcerative colitis. In the study overall: Disease was pancolitis in 7 or 8 and left-sided in two, histology-confirmed. Study findings and constraints: Ulcerative colitis patients shared more blood-rectal clones than controls. Total lymphocyte DNA, not sorted subsets, was the template.

Material: blood. This clonotype was obtained from a boy aged 5-17 years with severe ulcerative colitis. This chain uses TRBV4-1 with TRBJ2-1; no firm D call. CDR3 nucleotides: TGCGCCAGCAGCCAAGGTGAAGGCGGCAATGAGCAGTTCTTC. Its translation is CASSQGEGGNEQFF.